This TCR beta chain is drawn from a study of cytomegalovirus exposure and HLA in healthy donors. Study-level findings and limits: In a later analysis, TCR association rates varied by HLA locus: DRB1 most, HLA-C fewest. When presence/absence was analysed, sequencing depth was taken to be roughly uniform across donors. According to reports, the classifier identified cytomegalovirus status with high specificity and sensitivity.

In regard to this clone: Its specificity is not known.

The CDR3 loop spans 11 amino acids. V lost 3 bases and J lost 9, with 10 bases in between. The germline gives CDR1 GTSNPN, CDR2 SVGIG (reference sequence). 13 Jbeta primers and 60 Vbeta primers were used for the PCR. Sequencing used immunoSEQ multiplex PCR; TCRdb keeps in-frame clones, though not all of them. In the table there are 150,000 or so clones, roughly 79% of which are singletons. This sequence joins TRBV30 and TRBJ2-3; D is undetermined. The TCR was taken from a man aged 18 to 35 in good health and CMV-seropositive. Material for sequencing was PBMCs. The CDR3 is CAWSDESTQYF. The CDR3 coding sequence is TGTGCCTGGAGCGATGAGTCCACGCAGTATTTT.